The sequence of this T cell receptor (beta chain) was determined in a study of shared clonotypes between healthy human individuals (dated by TCRdb to the early 2020s). Regarding the study in general: The cohort comprised two women and a few men aged 18 to 49 years. For each donor, three plates each were used for CD4 naive and CD4 memory, two plates were used for CD8 naive, and one plate was used for CD8 memory. Each donor's leukapheresis produced roughly between roughly 0.85 and 9.5 billion PBMCs. To estimate repertoire size and how much clonotypes are shared between individuals, the study performed deep sequencing of blood TCR repertoires from about 5 healthy adults. Libraries were prepared and TCR repertoires were sequenced by different laboratories using diverse techniques, in order to increase sequencing depth and limit assay-specific biases.

CDR1 and CDR2, looked up from the germline V gene, are SGHTA and FQGNSA. V sheds 3 bases and J sheds 0 bases, leaving 1 base between their ends. The CDR3 holds 12 amino acids from the cysteine to the phenylalanine. Here the CDR3 DNA is all that survives: 36 bases in frame from base 1. Of note for this clone: This clone's antigen is unknown. Qualities for individual bases were not recorded, and no much larger clone is one base off. Other DNA sequences from this sample encode an identical CDR3 as well.

TCR CDR3 regions were amplified from genomic DNA by multiplex PCR using the deep immunoSEQ assay. For each cell subset, the extracted genomic DNA was distributed evenly across all wells of several immunoSEQ 96-well plates, and each plate served as one replicate. For sorted subsets, roughly 190 ng of genomic DNA, equivalent to 25,000 to 35,000 T cell genomes, went into each replicate PCR. Purified libraries were quantified with a Qubit 3.0 fluorometer, sized on a Bioanalyzer 2100, and re-quantified with the KAPA Library Quantification kit. Each immunoSEQ 96-well plate was sequenced on its own single-read 150-cycle Illumina NextSeq 550 flow cell. As for the authors' bioinformatics: Because the immunoSEQ output held only junctional sequences and lacked quality scores, the filtering could not match the filtering applied to full-length reads. To assign V/J genes and CDR3, sequences were annotated against IMGT germline references using PyIR, a Python wrapper for IgBLAST v1.9. Reads were filtered out if the reads had weak V/J assignments (E-value above 1e-6), no CDR3, stop codons, out-of-frame junctions, or ambiguous translated residues. V3J clonotypes were defined by identical inferred V gene, J gene, and CDR3 amino acid sequence. To compute the percentage overlap between repertoires, the number of shared unique clonotypes was divided by the size of the smaller repertoire. Three approaches were used to assess repertoire richness: RTK rarefaction, the Chao1 estimator, and Recon v2.1 estimates of unobserved clonotypes. Generation probabilities for all TCRbeta clonotypes obtained by the gDNA method from several donors were computed using OLGA. TCRdb mirrors the immuneACCESS table, restricted to in-frame sequences. Some clones are absent from its copies; in checked studies, under half trace to an unresolved V gene, and the reason for the others is unknown. V, J and clone size were drawn from that table, and D and trimming were deduced from the DNA. Counted in this sample were roughly 640,000 clones; around 97% of them appeared once. In total, the top ten clones hold approximately 0.057% of the sample.

Study-wide findings and limitations: Even with the large sequencing depth, rarefaction of the sorted-subset datasets indicated that sequencing was incomplete. The genetic and exposure-history diversity represented was limited by the small number of donors. Naive subsets generally had larger estimated clonotype richness than memory subsets did. When several donors were compared, the shared fraction of clonotypes was 5% to 6.5% for naive CD4, more than 3% for naive CD8, about 2.4% for memory CD4, and 0.3% to 0.5% for memory CD8. Compared with non-shared clonotypes, clonotypes shared by all four sorted-subset donors had higher generation probabilities. Based on pairwise subsampling, the degree of clonotype sharing among donors was expected to be affected by sequencing depth. Only blood was sampled, and tissue TCR repertoires likely differ from those in blood.

The donors were healthy, HIV-negative adults with no recently reported acute infections or vaccinations. Every donor was a Caucasian adult living in Nashville, Tennessee, USA. CD4+ T cells were enriched by magnetic negative selection; naive cells were then positively selected on CD45RA, and the negative fraction formed the memory subset. Blood was collected by leukapheresis, and PBMCs were isolated by Ficoll-Histopaque density gradient centrifugation and then cryopreserved in liquid nitrogen vapor phase. Analytical flow cytometry was used to check the purity and quantity of each magnetically sorted T cell population. Genomic DNA was isolated from each sorted fraction and quantified by UV absorbance on a Nanodrop 2000c.

The chain is assembled from TRBV7-2 and TRBJ2-3, with no reliable assignment of the D segment. This TCR was recovered from a woman aged 25-40 years in good health. Sample: naive CD4+ T cells sorted from blood. The sample's cell subset or site label, decoded: CD45RA+ positively selected. The bases are TGTGCCAGCAGCTTGAGCACAGATACGCAGTATTTT. It codes for CASSLSTDTQYF. With the portions outside the CDR3 filled from the reference TRBV7-2 and TRBJ2-3 genes, the complete variable region becomes GAGVSQSPSNKVTEKGKDVELRCDPISGHTALYWYRQSLGQGLEFLIYFQGNSAPDKSGLPSDRFSAERTGGSVSTLTIQRTQQEDSAVYLCASSLSTDTQYFGPGTRLTVL.